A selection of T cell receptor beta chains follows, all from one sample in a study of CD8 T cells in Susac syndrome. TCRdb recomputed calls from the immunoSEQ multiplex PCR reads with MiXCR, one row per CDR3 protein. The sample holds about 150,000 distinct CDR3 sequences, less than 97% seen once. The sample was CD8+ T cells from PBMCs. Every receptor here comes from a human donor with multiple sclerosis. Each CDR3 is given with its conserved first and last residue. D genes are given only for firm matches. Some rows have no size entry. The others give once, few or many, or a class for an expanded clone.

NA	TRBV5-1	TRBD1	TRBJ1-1	TGCGCCAGCAGCCTATCGACAGGGGTTGAAGCTTTCTTT	CASSLSTGVEAFF
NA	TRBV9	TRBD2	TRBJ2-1	TGTGCCAGCAGCGTACTAGCGGGGGCGCCCAATGAGCAGTTCTTC	CASSVLAGAPNEQFF
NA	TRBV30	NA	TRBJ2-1	TGTGCCTGGAGCCCACTAACGGGTGAGCAGTTCTTC	CAWSPLTGEQFF
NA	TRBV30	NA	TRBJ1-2	TGTGCCTGGGAGTCGACAGGAAACTATGGCTACACCTTC	CAWESTGNYGYTF
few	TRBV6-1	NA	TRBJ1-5	TGTGCCAGCACCAGAAACTGGGGGAACCAGCCCCAGCATTTT	CASTRNWGNQPQHF
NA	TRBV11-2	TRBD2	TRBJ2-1	TGTGCCAGCAGCTGGAATAGCGGGGGGAAGGGGGAGCAGTTCTTC	CASSWNSGGKGEQFF
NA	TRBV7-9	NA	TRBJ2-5	TGTGCCAGCAGCCAAAGACAATCTGAGGCGGAGACCCAGTACTTC	CASSQRQSEAETQYF
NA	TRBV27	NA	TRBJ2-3	TGTGCCAGCAGTCCCGGGACCCGGCCAGATACGCAGTATTTT	CASSPGTRPDTQYF
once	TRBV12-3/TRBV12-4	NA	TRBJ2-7	TGTGCCAGCAGCCACAATACCTGGGGTGAGCAGTACTTC	CASSHNTWGEQYF
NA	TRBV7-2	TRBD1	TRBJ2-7	TGTGCCAGCAGCTTAGAGCCGGGACAGGGCTTCACCTACGAGCAGTACTTC	CASSLEPGQGFTYEQYF
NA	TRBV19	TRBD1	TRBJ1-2	TGTGCCAGTAGTAGAGAGGGGGCCGGGAACTATGGCTACACCTTC	CASSREGAGNYGYTF
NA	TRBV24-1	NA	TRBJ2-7	TGTGCCACCAGTGACCTCCCGGAAGACGCAGGCGAGCAGTACTTC	CATSDLPEDAGEQYF
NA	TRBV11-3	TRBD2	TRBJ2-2	TGTGCCAGCAGTCTTGGGACTAGCGGTCCCGGGGAGCTGTTTTTT	CASSLGTSGPGELFF
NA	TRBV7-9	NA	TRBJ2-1	TGTGCCAGCAGCTTATCGGGGGTCATGAGCTCCTACAATGAGCAGTTCTTC	CASSLSGVMSSYNEQFF
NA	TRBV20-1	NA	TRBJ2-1	TGCAGTGCTAGAGATCCCCTGTTCGCTTATGAGCAGTTCTTC	CSARDPLFAYEQFF
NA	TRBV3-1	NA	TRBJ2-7	TGTGCCAGCAGCCATGTCCAGAACTCCTACGAGCAGTACTTC	CASSHVQNSYEQYF
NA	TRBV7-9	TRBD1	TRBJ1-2	TGTGCCAGCAGCGTGCTTCCGGGACAGGGAAGGGATTATGGCTACACCTTC	CASSVLPGQGRDYGYTF
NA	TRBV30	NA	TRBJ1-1	TGTGCCTGGAGTTCTGTGGGACCGGACACTGAAGCTTTCTTT	CAWSSVGPDTEAFF
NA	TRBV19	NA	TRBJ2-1	TGTGCCAGTACAAAGATAGGGAACAATGAGCAGTTCTTC	CASTKIGNNEQFF
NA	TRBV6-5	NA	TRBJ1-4	TGTGCCAGCAGACGGCAGGAGGGTGAAAAACTGTTTTTT	CASRRQEGEKLFF
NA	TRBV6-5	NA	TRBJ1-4	TGTGCCAGCAGTTACTCGAAAGTAACAGGGAGTGAAAAACTGTTTTTT	CASSYSKVTGSEKLFF
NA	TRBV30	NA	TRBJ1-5	TGTGCCTGGGCAAAAGGGACCAGCAATCAGCCCCAGCATTTT	CAWAKGTSNQPQHF
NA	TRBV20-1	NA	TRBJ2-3	TGCAGTGCTAGATTAGGTGGCACAGATACGCAGTATTTT	CSARLGGTDTQYF
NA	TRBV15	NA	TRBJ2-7	TGTGCCACCGGGACGGCACCGGCAGGCGAGCAGTACTTC	CATGTAPAGEQYF
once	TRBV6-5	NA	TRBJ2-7	TGTGCCAGCAGTCGGGGGAACGAGCAGTACTTC	CASSRGNEQYF
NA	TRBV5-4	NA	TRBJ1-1	TGTGCCAGCAGCGCGGAACGGGACACTGAAGCTTTCTTT	CASSAERDTEAFF
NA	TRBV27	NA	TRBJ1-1	TGTGCCAGCAGTTTATACCGCGGCAGAGAAATGAACACTGAAGCTTTCTTT	CASSLYRGREMNTEAFF
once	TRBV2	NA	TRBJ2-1	TGTGCCAGCAGTGAAGGCTTATGGCAGGGGTCCGACAATGAGCAGTTCTTC	CASSEGLWQGSDNEQFF
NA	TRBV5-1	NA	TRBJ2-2	TGCGCCAGCAGCCTCGAAGGAGGGAACACCGGGGAGCTGTTTTTT	CASSLEGGNTGELFF
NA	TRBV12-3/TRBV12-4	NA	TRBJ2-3	TGTGCCAGCAGTTTACAGCCCTTGGGGGATACGCAGTATTTT	CASSLQPLGDTQYF
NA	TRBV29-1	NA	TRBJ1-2	TGCAGCGTTGAAGAAAGGGACTATGGCTACACCTTC	CSVEERDYGYTF
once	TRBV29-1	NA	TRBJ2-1	TGCAGCGTAGAGCCAGAATCCTACAATGAGCAGTTCTTC	CSVEPESYNEQFF
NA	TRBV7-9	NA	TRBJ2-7	TGTGCCAGCAGCCCCCTTGGTGAGCAGTACTTC	CASSPLGEQYF
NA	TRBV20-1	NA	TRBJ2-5	TGCAGTGCTTTAAGCGGGCTTGGGGACCAAGAGACCCAGTACTTC	CSALSGLGDQETQYF
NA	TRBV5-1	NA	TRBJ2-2	TGCGCCAGCAGCTTACGGGGGCTCACCGGGGAGCTGTTTTTT	CASSLRGLTGELFF
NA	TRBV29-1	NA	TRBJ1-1	TGCAGCGTGTCGGTGGTGGGGGACTTAGGTGAAGCTTTCTTT	CSVSVVGDLGEAFF
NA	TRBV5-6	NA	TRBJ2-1	TGTGCCAGCAGCATGACGAGGAATGAGCAGTTCTTC	CASSMTRNEQFF
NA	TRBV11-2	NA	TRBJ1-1	TGTGCCAGCAGCTTAGTTGGATGGGGACCGAACACTGAAGCTTTCTTT	CASSLVGWGPNTEAFF
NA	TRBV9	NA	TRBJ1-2	TGTGCCAGCAGCGCCCCAGACGGCTACACCTTC	CASSAPDGYTF
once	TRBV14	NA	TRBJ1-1	TGTGCCAGCAGCCCTAGACAGCTGAACACTGAAGCTTTCTTT	CASSPRQLNTEAFF
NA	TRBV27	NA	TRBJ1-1	TGTGCCAGCAGTTTAGCGGGACCGAGCACTGAAGCTTTCTTT	CASSLAGPSTEAFF
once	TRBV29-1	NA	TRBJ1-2	TGCAGCGCCACTCCGGGACAAGGTCGCTATGGCTACACCTTC	CSATPGQGRYGYTF
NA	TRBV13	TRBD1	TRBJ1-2	TGTGCCAGCAGCTCATACCAACAGGGGGGCGGCTACACCTTC	CASSSYQQGGGYTF
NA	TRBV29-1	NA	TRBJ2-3	TGCAGCGTTGAAGCCGGGACTTTGAGCACAGATACGCAGTATTTT	CSVEAGTLSTDTQYF
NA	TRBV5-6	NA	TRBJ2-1	TGTGCCAGCAGCACGGGACTCTTCGGTGAGCAGTTCTTC	CASSTGLFGEQFF
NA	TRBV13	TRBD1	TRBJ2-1	TGTGCCAGCAGCTTATCGGACAGGGGGACCAATGAGCAGTTCTTC	CASSLSDRGTNEQFF
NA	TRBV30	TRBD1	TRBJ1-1	TGTGCCTGGAGGACAGGGGTAGGGGACACTGAAGCTTTCTTT	CAWRTGVGDTEAFF
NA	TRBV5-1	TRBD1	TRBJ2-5	TGCGCCAGCAGCGACCGGGACAGGGGACAAGAGACCCAGTACTTC	CASSDRDRGQETQYF
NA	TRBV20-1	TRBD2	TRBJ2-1	TGCAGTGCTAGAGGCGGACTAGCGGGGGACTCCTACAATGAGCAGTTCTTC	CSARGGLAGDSYNEQFF
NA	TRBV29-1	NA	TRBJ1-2	TGCAGCGTTGAAGAGGCAGGGCTCAATGGCTACACCTTC	CSVEEAGLNGYTF
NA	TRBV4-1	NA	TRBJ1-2	TGCGCCAGCAGCCAAGACCGGAGCGTGGGGTACTATGGCTACACCTTC	CASSQDRSVGYYGYTF
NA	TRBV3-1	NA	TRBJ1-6	TGTGCCAGCAGCCAAGTCGGCGGGCCACCCCTCCACTTT	CASSQVGGPPLHF